This T cell receptor (beta chain) was profiled in a study of cytomegalovirus exposure and HLA in healthy donors. This clone was counted between two and nine times. PCR employed 60 Vbeta and 13 Jbeta primers. The repertoire was sequenced with immunoSEQ multiplex PCR; TCRdb's copy has only in-frame clones and lacks some. Of some 200,000 clones detected, 65% to 85% appear once; the ten largest clones hold 2.9%. This clonotype originated in a woman aged 25-40 years in good health and CMV-seronegative. Sequencing was done on a sample of PBMCs.

The CDR3 DNA sequence: TGTGCCAGCAGCTTAGATCGAGGGGGTTACGGAAACACCATATATTTT. This codes for CASSLDRGGYGNTIYF. The V and J genes are TRBV11-2 and TRBJ1-3; the D gene is possibly TRBD1 (6 bases). V lost 0 bases and J 4 bases, leaving 13 bases between the germline ends. Germline V gene sequence: CDR1 SGHAT, CDR2 FQNNGV. CDR3 size: 16 residues.